The TCR beta chain described here comes from a study of T cells after yellow fever vaccination. The study, taken as a whole, reports: Subsequent to the booster, the majority of primary-vaccination clones reappeared (around 96% CD4, about 90% CD8). FACS-sorted repertoires could contain abundant clonotypes contaminating from the bulk population. CD4 and CD8 compartments shared a small share of clonotypes, likely from convergent recombination.

The CDR3 is made up of 12 amino acids. V lost 6 bases and J lost 10, with 10 bases in between. The study made its TCR cDNA through 5'RACE template switching. That step introduced a universal primer site along with UMIs. TCRdb ran MiXCR on the 5' RACE reads and lists one entry per CDR3 protein. The sample has about 53,000 distinct CDR3 sequences; 7.1% are singletons. This clonotype was detected only a few times. As yet, its antigen is unknown. This chain connects TRBV23-1 to TRBJ1-6; D uncertain. TRBV23-1 is reported as an ORF; its role is uncertain. The sample here was CD8+ T cells sorted from PBMCs, taken on the day of the first yellow fever vaccination. The TCR comes from a man aged 18 to 30 who received the YFV17D yellow fever vaccine. The DNA for the CDR3 is TGCGCCAGCAGCCGGGGTTTGTCACCCCTCCACTTT. It is translated as CASSRGLSPLHF.